This T cell receptor beta chain stems from a study of T cell repertoires in cytomegalovirus infection (dated by TCRdb to the late 2010s). With respect to the entire study: Because public TCR beta signatures pointed to carriage of CMV infection together with the matching HLA type, the HLA type of each donor mattered for the analysis. Overall study results and their limits: Carriers of CMV infection plus the relevant HLA type were discriminated by the cumulative frequency of public TCR beta family members in the study cohort and in an independent 352-donor cohort. In the ex vivo response, HLA-C-restricted CMV-specific TCR beta clonotypes were dominant, and in two of eight donors the single most frequent clonotype came from this HLA-C-restricted group.

The sample was run on an Illumina HiSeq 1500. In-frame beta chains were kept once TCRdb had trimmed the public reads at Q25 with fastp and called clones with MiXCR. Every entry covers one CDR3 protein and lists the most common genes and DNA from its rows. Recorded for this sample are around 280,000 distinct CDR3 sequences; 9.6% of them occurred a single time. Less than 3% of the sample is held by the ten biggest clonotypes. The sample holds a few counts of this clonotype. Its antigen is not yet known. Base qualities are not at hand, and no much larger clone is one base apart. Spanning cysteine to phenylalanine, the CDR3 consists of 17 amino acids. The sequence is cut down to CDR3 DNA, 51 bases in frame from base 1. CDR1 and CDR2 are drawn from the germline V gene: LGHNA, YNFKEQ. Trimming costs V 0 bases and J 0 bases, and their ends lie 9 bases apart.

Sequencing was performed on PBMCs. The chain links TRBV4-2 with TRBJ1-6; no D gene is confidently identified. The receptor was derived from a human donor in good health (CMV status not recorded). Some clones in this sample may be carry-over from other donors' samples. Here the CDR3 is given as CASSQEALTSYNSPLHF. In nucleotide form, the sequence is TGTGCCAGCAGCCAAGAGGCACTCACCTCCTATAATTCACCCCTCCACTTT.